The 9 T cell receptor beta chains reported below all come from one sample, sequenced in a study of blood T cell repertoires in COVID-19. The data were produced by immunoSEQ multiplex PCR, yet TCRdb's version contains in-frame clones alone and is incomplete. The sample has about 130,000 clones, approximately 86% seen once. Sequenced input: peripheral blood. These receptor sequences come from a woman in her 70s with COVID-19, enrolled during active disease.

The chain carries TRBV5-1 and TRBJ2-5; 10 bases align to TRBD1. In germline, CDR1 is SGHRS, CDR2 YFSETQ. The CDR3 is 14 amino acids. The V and J ends lost 4 bases and 5 bases, in that order; junction bases with no gene match: 5. CDR3 nucleotide sequence: TGCGCCAGCAGCACGGGACAGGGGTTTGAGACCCAGTACTTC. Its translation is CASSTGQGFETQYF.

CDR3 protein: CASSLAEGRAFF. The DNA for the CDR3 is TGTGCCAGCAGCCTAGCCGAGGGTAGGGCTTTCTTT. The rearrangement joins TRBV28 to TRBJ1-1; D ambiguous. The germline gives CDR1 MDHEN, CDR2 SYDVKM. V was cut by 6 bases and J by 11 bases, with 16 bases left in between. CDR3 length: 12 amino acids.

The chain carries TRBV9 and TRBJ2-3, with 8 positions matching TRBD2. V trimming: 0 bases; J trimming: 1 base; junction bases outside the gene matches: 7. From germline, CDR1 is SGDLS and CDR2 YYNGEE. The length of the CDR3 is 17 residues. This chain's CDR3 is CASSVVPTSGGTDTQYF. Written as DNA, the CDR3 is TGTGCCAGCAGCGTAGTGCCCACTAGCGGCGGCACAGATACGCAGTATTTT.

CDR3 coding DNA: TGTGCCAGCGAGGCACAGAACACTGAAGCTTTCTTT. Translation: CASEAQNTEAFF. This sequence joins TRBV28 and TRBJ1-1, with no clear D. The CDR3 covers 12 residues. CDR1 is MDHEN and CDR2 is SYDVKM in the germline V gene. V lost 8 bases to trimming and J lost 1 base, with 8 bases between them.

This clone has a handful of counts. CDR3 residues: CASRPPSSGGAGEQYF. The CDR3 nucleotides are TGTGCCAGCAGACCACCTTCAAGCGGGGGGGCCGGCGAGCAGTACTTC. The chain has TRBV7-9 and TRBJ2-7; 10 nucleotides match TRBD2. The V and J ends lost 6 bases and 6 bases, in that order; junction bases with no gene match: 14. Germline V lookup: CDR1 SEHNR, CDR2 FQNEAQ (reference sequence). The CDR3 is 16 residues long. The full variable domain, with the rest looked up from reference TRBV7-9 and TRBJ2-7, is DTGVSQNPRHKITKRGQNVTFRCDPISEHNRLYWYRQTLGQGPEFLTYFQNEAQLEKSRLLSDRFSAERPKGSFSTLEIQRTEQGDSAMYLCASRPPSSGGAGEQYFGPGTRLTVT.

The V call is TRBV5-1, the J call TRBJ2-7, with 7 bases identical to TRBD1. Trimming cost V 4 bases and J 3 bases; bases outside gene matches: 7. The V gene's germline CDR1 is SGHRS and CDR2 YFSETQ. The CDR3 consists of 14 residues. The CDR3: CASSITGQHYEQYF. The CDR3 nucleotides are TGCGCCAGCAGCATTACGGGACAGCACTACGAGCAGTACTTC.

This clone was observed a handful of times. The CDR3 nucleotides are TGTGCCAGTAGTATTAAGATCAAGAGAAGTCCGTCGGACTATGGCTACACCTTC. Protein product: CASSIKIKRSPSDYGYTF. The chain employs TRBV19 and TRBJ1-2, with D hard to call. CDR3 length: 18 residues. The V end lost 3 bases, the J end lost 3 bases, and 23 bases lay between the germline ends. Per germline, CDR1 LNHDA and CDR2 SQIVND (reference sequence).

V is TRBV11-2 and J is TRBJ2-2; TRBD1 agrees at 9 bases. CDR1 is SGHAT and CDR2 is FQNNGV in the germline V gene. V was clipped by 4 bases and J by 4 bases; unmatched bases: 16. The CDR3 contains 19 residues. CDR3 region: CASSSTWTGVGGGTGELFF. The CDR3 bases are TGTGCCAGCAGCTCGACATGGACAGGGGTTGGCGGAGGCACCGGGGAGCTGTTTTTT.

The genes are TRBV6-5 and TRBJ2-2; D is ambiguous. V was shortened by 0 bases and J by 13 bases, with 18 bases between the two germline ends. Germline V CDR1 and CDR2: MNHEY, SVGAGI. This CDR3 contains 15 residues. The CDR3 DNA reads as TGTGCCAGCAGTTACTCGAGCGACTCTCCCGTGGGGCTGTTTTTT. Protein product: CASSYSSDSPVGLFF.